This TCR beta chain was found in a study of OX40 agonist ivuxolimab in advanced cancers. At the level of the study: At 0.01 to 10 mg/kg, ivuxolimab was administered intravenously to patients every 2 weeks. Study findings and constraints: CD4+ and CD8+ blood T cells expanded clonally by week 6 at 0.1 to 3.0 mg/kg. CD8+ T cells (on average) carried more expanded clones than CD4+ T cells.

Sequencing was performed with immunoSEQ multiplex PCR; in TCRdb, only in-frame clones are kept and a portion is missing. In the table there are roughly 100,000 clones, under 95% of which are singletons. For this clone: Its specificity is unknown.

The ends were cut back, 1 base at V and 7 bases at J, with 20 bases in the middle. The CDR3 is 16 amino acids. In germline, CDR1 is SGHKS, CDR2 YYEKEE (reference sequence). This chain links TRBV5-5 with TRBJ2-5; possibly TRBD1 for D (5 bases). This clonotype was obtained from an adult with an advanced solid tumor such as melanoma, head and neck, liver or kidney cancer. The sequenced sample was CD4+ or CD8+ T cells sorted from blood, obtained in a trial of the OX40 agonist ivuxolimab. The CDR3 loop is CASSLKGPGEVGTQYF. DNA for the CDR3: TGTGCCAGCAGCTTGAAGGGGCCAGGCGAGGTAGGGACCCAGTACTTC.